The 15 T cell receptor beta chains reported below all come from one sample, sequenced in a study of T-cell memory formation after mild COVID-19 (dated by TCRdb to the early 2020s). Library prep was done by 5' RACE. Data came from an Illumina NovaSeq 6000. Through fastp at Q25 and MiXCR, TCRdb rebuilt clones from the public reads, retaining in-frame beta chains. Under each unique CDR3 protein, matching rows form one entry showing the most common genes and DNA. This sample lists over 10,000 distinct CDR3 sequences; more than 10% were detected once. In total, the top ten clones hold around half of the sample. The material sequenced was PBMCs or a T cell subset sorted from them (not recorded which). These receptors all come from an adult woman who had mild COVID-19 (a few samples of this study predate the infection). The sample titles of this study are shuffled in the database, so cell type and time point are left out; the donor was told from shared clones.

This clonotype was detected many times. The chain links TRBV5-1 to TRBJ1-3; D gene unclear. Germline values: CDR1 SGHRS, CDR2 YFSETQ. Between the trimmed V and J ends, which lost 4 bases and 0 bases, there was a span of 11 bases. The CDR3 consists of 15 residues. The CDR3, as DNA: TGCGCCAGCAGCCTCTTTCCGGGCTCTGGAAACACCATATATTTT. Protein: CASSLFPGSGNTIYF.

This clonotype has at least ten counts. The gene calls are TRBV6-1 and TRBJ2-7, with 9 bases identical to TRBD2. CDR3 length: 16 residues. V shed 2 bases and J 0 bases; nucleotides not matched to a gene: 5. Germline V lookup: CDR1 MNHNS, CDR2 SASEGT. CDR3 amino acids: CASSELPSGISYEQYF. Written as DNA, the CDR3 is TGTGCCAGCAGTGAACTTCCTAGCGGGATCTCCTACGAGCAGTACTTC.

In its sample, this clonotype was seen many times. The chain couples TRBV15 to TRBJ2-1; 9 bases are shared with TRBD2. Germline values: CDR1 LNHNV, CDR2 YYDKDF (reference sequence). This CDR3 contains 15 residues. The ends lost 2 bases at V and 8 bases at J; junction bases unmatched: 7. CDR3 in DNA: TGTGCCACCAGCAGACTAGCGGGGATGGCTGATGAGCAGTTCTTC. As protein: CATSRLAGMADEQFF. Complete variable domain (other parts from reference TRBV15 and TRBJ2-1): DAMVIQNPRYQVTQFGKPVTLSCSQTLNHNVMYWYQQKSSQAPKLLFHYYDKDFNNEADTPDNFQSRRPNTSFCFLDIRSPGLGDTAMYLCATSRLAGMADEQFFGPGTRLTVL.

Only a few counts were recorded for this clonotype. This chain connects TRBV19 to TRBJ1-2; the D is unclear. The V and J ends lost 5 bases and 8 bases respectively, with 12 bases between them. The germline V gene encodes CDR1 LNHDA and CDR2 SQIVND (reference sequence). This CDR3 spans 12 amino acids. The CDR3 bases are TGTGCCAGTAGTTCCCGACCCGGGGGCTACACCTTC. It yields the protein CASSSRPGGYTF. The full variable domain, completed using reference TRBV19 and TRBJ1-2, is DGGITQSPKYLFRKEGQNVTLSCEQNLNHDAMYWYRQDPGQGLRLIYYSQIVNDFQKGDIAEGYSVSREKKESFPLTVTSAQKNPTAFYLCASSSRPGGYTFGSGTRLTVV.

This clonotype was counted ten times or more. The chain joins TRBV11-2 to TRBJ2-7, with 10 positions matching TRBD2. The CDR3 contains 16 residues. The V and J ends lost 7 bases and 0 bases, in that order; junction bases with no gene match: 9. Germline assignment: CDR1 SGHAT and CDR2 FQNNGV. CDR3 residues: CASTYGLAEISYEQYF. CDR3 sequence (DNA): TGTGCCAGCACCTATGGACTAGCGGAAATCTCCTACGAGCAGTACTTC.

By frequency in the sample, this clonotype is medium-sized (0.01 to 0.1%). The rearrangement links TRBV5-5 to TRBJ2-7, with a possible D match to TRBD1 (5 bases). Per the germline V gene, CDR1 is SGHKS and CDR2 is YYEKEE (reference sequence). V lost 3 bases and J 1 base, leaving 17 bases between the germline ends. The CDR3 is 16 amino acids. The CDR3 here is CASSWTDTLVSYEQYF. CDR3 DNA sequence: TGTGCCAGCAGCTGGACGGACACCCTTGTTTCCTACGAGCAGTACTTC.

The table lists this clonotype with many counts. The chain has TRBV20-1 and TRBJ1-5; D is uncertain. In germline, CDR1 is DFQATT, CDR2 SNEGSKA (reference sequence). The CDR3 consists of 15 residues. Deletions cut 4 bases from V and 2 bases from J, with 15 bases between. CDR3: CSAIPLGSGNQPQHF. CDR3 DNA sequence: TGCAGTGCTATACCCTTGGGGTCGGGCAATCAGCCCCAGCATTTT.

This rearrangement joins TRBV6-2 or TRBV6-3 to TRBJ2-7; D remains unclear. V lost 6 bases and J lost 0, with 9 bases in between. Germline V CDR1 and CDR2: MNHEY, SVGEGT. The CDR3 is 13 residues long. The CDR3 spells CASSLGFSYEQYF. The CDR3 region has the DNA TGTGCCAGCAGCCTTGGGTTCTCCTACGAGCAGTACTTC.

There are many counts of this clonotype. V usage is TRBV19 and J usage is TRBJ1-5, with no clear D. The length of the CDR3 is 14 residues. Deletions cut 3 bases from V and 2 bases from J, with 8 bases between. Looked up from germline, CDR1 is LNHDA and CDR2 is SQIVND (reference sequence). The CDR3 coding sequence is TGTGCCAGTAGTATCCTAACACGCAATCAGCCCCAGCATTTT. Amino acid sequence: CASSILTRNQPQHF.

Many counts were recorded for this clonotype. The CDR3 sequence is CASSTRLAGGRNEQFF. CDR3 sequence (DNA): TGTGCCAGCAGCACCCGACTAGCGGGAGGACGGAATGAGCAGTTCTTC. The V call is TRBV21-1, the J call TRBJ2-1; no DNA check was done on the table's D call, TRBD2. TRBV21-1 counts as a pseudogene. The CDR3 consists of 16 residues.

This clonotype was recorded many times. The chain recombines TRBV12-3 or TRBV12-4 with TRBJ1-4, with a weak D call TRBD1 (5 bases). The length of the CDR3 is 15 residues. V dropped 4 bases and J dropped 8 bases, with 17 bases sitting between them. In DNA, the CDR3 is TGTGCCAGCAGTTCCCTGACGCCGGGGCGGGAAAAACTGTTTTTT. Its protein product is CASSSLTPGREKLFF.

The table lists this clonotype with many counts. V and J are TRBV12-5 and TRBJ2-7; D might be TRBD1 or TRBD2, each matching 6 bases. The CDR3 is 14 residues long. From germline, CDR1 is LGHNT and CDR2 FRNRAP. The V and J ends lost 7 bases and 4 bases respectively, with 17 bases between them. The CDR3 loop reads CASASSGAGYEQYF. CDR3 sequence (DNA): TGTGCTAGTGCCTCCTCGGGGGCAGGTTACGAGCAGTACTTC.

This clonotype has ten or more counts. V gene TRBV5-1 combines with J gene TRBJ2-3, with D tentatively TRBD1 (5 bases). Germline values: CDR1 SGHRS, CDR2 YFSETQ. Trimming shortened V by 2 bases and J by 4 bases, and 14 bases separated the two germline ends. The CDR3 length is 15 residues. The chain's CDR3 is CASSFRAGPADTQYF. CDR3 nucleotide sequence: TGCGCCAGCAGCTTCAGGGCAGGGCCGGCAGATACGCAGTATTTT. Full variable domain (outside the CDR3, taken from reference TRBV5-1 and TRBJ2-3): KAGVTQTPRYLIKTRGQQVTLSCSPISGHRSVSWYQQTPGQGLQFLFEYFSETQRNKGNFPGRFSGRQFSNSRSEMNVSTLELGDSALYLCASSFRAGPADTQYFGPGTRLTVL.

Many counts were recorded for this clonotype. The V call is TRBV7-9, the J call TRBJ2-2; 12 nucleotides match TRBD2. CDR3 length: 18 residues. J was trimmed by 4 bases and V by 3 bases; bases with no gene match: 9. CDR1 is SEHNR, CDR2 FQNEAQ, per germline (reference sequence). CDR3 in amino acids: CASSFRLAGVSATGELFF. CDR3 DNA: TGTGCCAGCAGCTTTCGACTAGCGGGAGTCTCGGCCACCGGGGAGCTGTTTTTT. Variable domain in full (rest from reference TRBV7-9 and TRBJ2-2): DTGVSQNPRHKITKRGQNVTFRCDPISEHNRLYWYRQTLGQGPEFLTYFQNEAQLEKSRLLSDRFSAERPKGSFSTLEIQRTEQGDSAMYLCASSFRLAGVSATGELFFGEGSRLTVL.

This clonotype was seen only a few times. The chain uses TRBV9 and TRBJ1-4; TRBD1 might be the D (6 bases). Germline V gives CDR1 SGDLS, CDR2 YYNGEE. The CDR3 runs to 15 residues. Between the trimmed V and J ends, which lost 4 bases and 2 bases, there was a span of 12 bases. The CDR3 region is CASSTGRVTNEKLFF. The CDR3 nucleotides read TGTGCCAGCAGCACAGGGAGGGTGACTAATGAAAAACTGTTTTTT.